A single T cell receptor (beta chain) is shown here with its context. This specimen comes from a study of blood T cell repertoires in COVID-19. About the study: PBMCs, B-cell-depleted T cells, or T cells were the source of the cDNA or gDNA that made up the material.

Here immunoSEQ multiplex PCR was the method, and the copy in TCRdb shows in-frame clones only, minus some. This sample carries some 140,000 clones, more than 75% of them seen once, and the ten largest clones take around 13%. V lost 9 bases to trimming and J lost 3 bases; unmatched junction nucleotides: 3. The CDR3 is made up of 13 amino acids. Germline V gene data show CDR1 as SGHNT and CDR2 as YYREEE (reference sequence). The chain links TRBV5-4 to TRBJ2-6, with 7 positions matching TRBD1. The clonotype originates from a man older than 75 with acute or convalescent COVID-19. Specimen: peripheral blood. The CDR3 region has the DNA TGTGCCACTCAGGGGGTTGGGGCCAACGTCCTGACTTTC. Amino acids: CATQGVGANVLTF.